One and the same sample provided the 25 T cell receptor beta chains below, sequenced in a study of shared clonotypes between healthy human individuals. Produced via immunoSEQ multiplex PCR; TCRdb's table is partial and in-frame only. The table records around 180,000 clones, approximately 95% of them present only once. Sequencing used naive CD4+ T cells sorted from blood. Subset described: CD45RA+ positively selected. The receptors derive from a woman aged 25 to 45 in good health.

The V gene is TRBV2, the J gene TRBJ1-4; unclear D gene. Germline V lookup: CDR1 SNHLY, CDR2 FYNNEI. Trimming pared 3 bases from V and 6 bases from J, leaving 11 bases between. The CDR3 has 14 residues. CDR3 sequence (DNA): TGTGCCAGCAGTGAGGGCTATCGGGATGAAAAACTGTTTTTT. The encoded protein is CASSEGYRDEKLFF.

This chain links TRBV2 with TRBJ2-7; 9 positions match TRBD2. The CDR3 extends over 13 amino acids. Germline trimming cut 6 bases from V and 0 bases from J; bases unmatched to any gene: 0. The germline gives CDR1 SNHLY, CDR2 FYNNEI. The CDR3: CASRTSGSYEQYF. Written as DNA, the CDR3 is TGTGCCAGCAGGACTAGCGGCTCCTACGAGCAGTACTTC.

This sequence joins TRBV6-1 and TRBJ2-7, with D tentatively TRBD1 (5 bases). The V gene's germline CDR1 is MNHNS and CDR2 SASEGT. The CDR3 is 17 amino acids. V lost 4 bases and J lost 3, with 22 bases in between. CDR3 loop: CASSGGLRVAGFYEQYF. CDR3 DNA: TGTGCCAGCAGTGGGGGCCTTCGGGTAGCTGGGTTCTACGAGCAGTACTTC.

The genes are TRBV28 and TRBJ2-6; D uncertain. Trimming cost V 5 bases and J 0 bases, with 14 bases left between them. The CDR3 has 17 residues. The germline CDR1 and CDR2 sequences are MDHEN and SYDVKM. The CDR3 coding sequence is TGTGCCAGCAGTCACAGCCAACTGAGCTCTGGGGCCAACGTCCTGACTTTC. Residues: CASSHSQLSSGANVLTF. Full variable domain (rest looked up from reference TRBV28 and TRBJ2-6): DVKVTQSSRYLVKRTGEKVFLECVQDMDHENMFWYRQDPGLGLRLIYFSYDVKMKEKGDIPEGYSVSREKKERFSLILESASTNQTSMYLCASSHSQLSSGANVLTFGAGSRLTVL.

V is TRBV28 and J is TRBJ2-7, with D perhaps matching TRBD2 (6 bases). CDR3 length: 14 amino acids. Per germline, CDR1 MDHEN and CDR2 SYDVKM. Trimming took off 3 bases at V and 2 bases at J, with 11 bases between the two ends. CDR3 bases: TGTGCCAGCAGTTTGATTCCGGGAGCCTACGAGCAGTACTTC. Translated, it gives CASSLIPGAYEQYF.

The rearrangement links TRBV18 to TRBJ1-2; TRBD1 might be the D (5 bases). Trimming took 0 bases from V and 4 from J, leaving 15 bases between them. Germline values: CDR1 KGHSH, CDR2 LQKENI. CDR3 length equals 16 residues. CDR3 in amino acids: CASSPPGGTFPYGYTF. The CDR3 nucleotides read TGTGCCAGCTCACCACCCGGGGGAACCTTCCCCTATGGCTACACCTTC. Looking up the rest from reference TRBV18 and TRBJ1-2 gives the full variable domain: NAGVMQNPRHLVRRRGQEARLRCSPMKGHSHVYWYRQLPEEGLKFMVYLQKENIIDESGMPKERFSAEFPKEGPSILRIQQVVRGDSAAYFCASSPPGGTFPYGYTFGSGTRLTVV.

The chain combines TRBV19 with TRBJ2-7; 9 nucleotides agree with TRBD2. CDR3 length: 14 residues. Germline V gene sequence: CDR1 LNHDA, CDR2 SQIVND (reference sequence). V shed 4 bases, J shed 4 bases, and the junction held 5 bases outside the gene matches. CDR3 in DNA: TGTGCCAGTAGTAGCGGGAGGGCCATGTACGAGCAGTACTTC. This translates into CASSSGRAMYEQYF.

The chain is built from TRBV28 and TRBJ2-6; D unresolved. The V gene's germline CDR1 is MDHEN and CDR2 SYDVKM. CDR3 length: 14 residues. V was shortened by 1 base and J by 4 bases, with 5 bases between the two germline ends. The CDR3 DNA reads as TGTGCCAGCAGTTTATTCAGCGGGGCCAACGTCCTGACTTTC. Amino acid sequence: CASSLFSGANVLTF.

This chain uses TRBV6-5 with TRBJ2-5; the match to TRBD1 covers 7 bases. V shed 7 bases and J 4 bases; nucleotides not matched to a gene: 6. The germline CDR1 and CDR2 sequences are MNHEY and SVGAGI. The CDR3 is made up of 13 amino acids. Here the CDR3 reads CASKKTGSETQYF. The CDR3 DNA reads as TGTGCCAGCAAAAAGACAGGGTCAGAGACCCAGTACTTC.

This rearrangement joins TRBV13 to TRBJ2-1, with a weak D call TRBD1 (6 bases). Trimming shortened V by 7 bases and J by 9 bases, and 13 bases separated the two germline ends. The CDR3 loop spans 12 amino acids. Germline assignment: CDR1 PRHDT and CDR2 FYEKMQ (reference sequence). The CDR3 DNA reads as TGTGCCAGCAATCCGAGGGGGTCTGAGCAGTTCTTC. Its translation is CASNPRGSEQFF.

The chain carries TRBV19 and TRBJ1-5, with a tentative D call TRBD1 (5 bases). Trimming pared 5 bases from V and 6 bases from J, leaving 14 bases between. Germline V CDR1 and CDR2: LNHDA, SQIVND (reference sequence). CDR3 length equals 14 residues. As DNA, the CDR3 is TGTGCCAGTAGTTCGGAGGGGTTGAGTCAGCCCCAGCATTTT. As protein: CASSSEGLSQPQHF.

The chain combines TRBV28 with TRBJ2-5; 8 bases map to TRBD1. Matching the DNA end better, TRBJ2-7 makes the J call doubtful. The CDR3 covers 16 residues. Germline loops: CDR1 MDHEN, CDR2 SYDVKM. DNA of the CDR3: TGTGCCAGCAGTTCCCCCCGGACAGGGATAACCTACGAGCAGTACTTC. Protein: CASSSPRTGITYEQYF.

This chain links TRBV18 with TRBJ2-5, with TRBD1 matching 10 bases. Judging by the DNA end, TRBJ2-7 fits better; the J call may be wrong. There are 14 residues in the CDR3. The germline V gene has CDR1 KGHSH and CDR2 LQKENI. The CDR3 sequence is CASSPGQGVYEQYF. CDR3 coding DNA: TGTGCCAGCTCACCCGGACAGGGGGTCTACGAGCAGTACTTC.

This clone appeared a single time. The chain recombines TRBV18 with TRBJ2-5; unclear D gene. Germline V gene lookup returns CDR1 KGHSH and CDR2 LQKENI. V was shortened by 0 bases and J by 5 bases, with 7 bases between the two germline ends. The CDR3 has 13 amino acids. CDR3 in amino acids: CASSPPTLETQYF. The CDR3 DNA is TGTGCCAGCTCACCACCGACTCTTGAGACCCAGTACTTC.

In its sample, this clone was seen once. This chain connects TRBV5-6 to TRBJ1-1; D may be TRBD1 (5 bases). Trimming stripped 4 bases from V and 5 bases from J, with 15 bases between. The germline CDR1 and CDR2 sequences are SGHDT and YYEEEE. This CDR3 comprises 14 residues. CDR3 loop: CASSPLGGGTEAFF. CDR3 DNA sequence: TGTGCCAGCAGCCCTTTGGGGGGGGGAACTGAAGCTTTCTTT.

V usage is TRBV19 and J usage is TRBJ1-4; a possible D gene is TRBD1 (6 bases). Germline V gives CDR1 LNHDA, CDR2 SQIVND (reference sequence). Trimming cost V 7 bases and J 5 bases, with 20 bases left between them. The CDR3 is 16 amino acids. In nucleotides, the CDR3 is TGTGCCAGTACCGACAAAAGGTACCAGGGGAATGAAAAACTGTTTTTT. Translation: CASTDKRYQGNEKLFF.

The CDR3 sequence is CASSTPLAGGPNEQFF. The DNA of the CDR3 is TGTGCCAGTAGTACCCCACTAGCGGGAGGGCCTAATGAGCAGTTCTTC. V and J are TRBV19 and TRBJ2-1, with TRBD2 matching 13 bases. Trimming took 4 bases from V and 7 from J; bases not matched to a gene: 7. The CDR3 runs 16 residues. Germline values: CDR1 LNHDA, CDR2 SQIVND (reference sequence).

The V and J genes are TRBV4-2 and TRBJ1-5; D remains ambiguous. V lost 1 base to trimming and J lost 2 bases, with 9 bases between them. The CDR3 spans 15 residues. Germline V gene lookup returns CDR1 LGHNA and CDR2 YNFKEQ. The CDR3 DNA reads TGTGCCAGCAGCCAAGCGGGCGCGGGCAATCAGCCCCAGCATTTT. Translated: CASSQAGAGNQPQHF.

This clone is a singleton in its sample. V gene TRBV28 combines with J gene TRBJ2-7; either TRBD1 or TRBD2 may fit D (5 bases each). With 5 bases removed from V and 4 bases from J, the gap between germline ends came to 18 bases. The CDR3 is made up of 15 amino acids. Germline V gene lookup returns CDR1 MDHEN and CDR2 SYDVKM. CDR3 in DNA: TGTGCCAGCAGTCCCCAGTGGCAGGGCGGGTACGAGCAGTACTTC. It yields the protein CASSPQWQGGYEQYF. The full variable domain, in which reference TRBV28 and TRBJ2-7 provide the parts outside the CDR3, is DVKVTQSSRYLVKRTGEKVFLECVQDMDHENMFWYRQDPGLGLRLIYFSYDVKMKEKGDIPEGYSVSREKKERFSLILESASTNQTSMYLCASSPQWQGGYEQYFGPGTRLTVT.

This clone was observed a single time. The chain employs TRBV29-1 and TRBJ1-1, with TRBD1 matching 7 bases. The CDR3 covers 13 residues. Germline V lookup: CDR1 SQVTM, CDR2 ANQGSEA. J gave up 5 bases and V 6 bases, and 9 bases lay outside the gene matches. CDR3 DNA: TGCAGCGTCGCACAGGGGCCAAGGACTGAAGCTTTCTTT. Translation: CSVAQGPRTEAFF.

The chain has TRBV28 and TRBJ2-1; 7 nucleotides line up with TRBD2. Looked up from germline, CDR1 is MDHEN and CDR2 is SYDVKM. The CDR3 runs to 16 residues. V shed 5 bases, J shed 5 bases, and the junction held 12 bases outside the gene matches. The CDR3 DNA reads TGTGCCAGCAGTCACGCCCGGGGGAGGGAAAACAATGAGCAGTTCTTC. Its translation is CASSHARGRENNEQFF.

The chain employs TRBV7-9 and TRBJ1-3; a weak D match, TRBD1 (5 bases). This CDR3 is built from 16 residues. Germline V gene lookup returns CDR1 SEHNR and CDR2 FQNEAQ (reference sequence). V was clipped by 4 bases and J by 0 bases, with 13 bases between them. DNA for the CDR3: TGTGCCAGCAGCTCCCGTGGACACCACTCTGGAAACACCATATATTTT. Its protein is CASSSRGHHSGNTIYF.

The rearrangement uses TRBV2 and TRBJ2-7, with D maybe TRBD2 (6 bases). This CDR3 region has 14 residues. Germline V gives CDR1 SNHLY, CDR2 FYNNEI. The V and J ends lost 8 bases and 2 bases respectively, with 16 bases between them. CDR3 loop: CASYSGTGTYEQYF. For the CDR3, the DNA is TGTGCCAGCTACTCCGGGACTGGAACCTACGAGCAGTACTTC.

J is TRBJ2-5 and V is TRBV13; 7 bases match TRBD1. With V trimmed by 2 bases and J by 5 bases, 8 bases remained unmatched. Germline loops: CDR1 PRHDT, CDR2 FYEKMQ (reference sequence). The CDR3 runs to 15 residues. The CDR3 sequence: CASSLSQGWRETQYF. As DNA, the CDR3 is TGTGCCAGCAGCTTATCACAGGGGTGGCGGGAGACCCAGTACTTC.

This clone was recorded a few times. This sequence joins TRBV6-5 and TRBJ2-7; TRBD2 is a possible D gene (6 bases). The germline V gene has CDR1 MNHEY and CDR2 SVGAGI. V was cut by 6 bases and J by 5 bases, with 11 bases left in between. This CDR3 is built from 12 residues. CDR3 DNA: TGTGCCAGCAGGGGAGGAATTCACGAGCAGTACTTC. It codes for CASRGGIHEQYF.